This TCR beta chain was identified in a study of T cell clonality in common variable immunodeficiency. CVID meant reduced serum IgG, IgA and/or IgM plus specific antibody deficiency. Patients and controls were mostly of Caucasian heritage. Study-wide results and limits: Reportedly, TCR beta sequences from common variable immunodeficiency showed fewer deletions and N-nucleotide insertions.

Profiling relied on immunoSEQ multiplex PCR, and the TCRdb table lists in-frame clones only, not all of them. The sample shows 40,000 or so clones, none of them appearing just once. Worth noting for this clone: The antigen is not known. The sequence runs out 3 residues before the end of the CDR3; the remainder is reconstructed from the germline J gene. Other DNA sequences from this sample encode an identical CDR3 as well.

CDR1 is GTSNPN and CDR2 is SVGIG in the germline V gene (reference sequence). The CDR3 consists of 11 residues. V lost 3 bases to trimming and J lost 7 bases, with 9 bases between them. Input material: peripheral blood mononuclear cells. This receptor was obtained from a human donor with common variable immunodeficiency. The rearrangement uses TRBV30 and TRBJ1-2; D gene unclear. This CDR3 reads CAWSVLFGYTF. CDR3 bases read: TGTGCCTGGAGCGTATTATTTGGC. Looking up the rest from reference TRBV30 and TRBJ1-2 gives the full variable domain: SQTIHQWPATLVQPVGSPLSLECTVEGTSNPNLYWYRQAAGRGLQLLFYSVGIGQISSEVPQNLSASRPQDRQFILSSKKLLLSDSGFYLCAWSVLFGYTFGSGTRLTVV.